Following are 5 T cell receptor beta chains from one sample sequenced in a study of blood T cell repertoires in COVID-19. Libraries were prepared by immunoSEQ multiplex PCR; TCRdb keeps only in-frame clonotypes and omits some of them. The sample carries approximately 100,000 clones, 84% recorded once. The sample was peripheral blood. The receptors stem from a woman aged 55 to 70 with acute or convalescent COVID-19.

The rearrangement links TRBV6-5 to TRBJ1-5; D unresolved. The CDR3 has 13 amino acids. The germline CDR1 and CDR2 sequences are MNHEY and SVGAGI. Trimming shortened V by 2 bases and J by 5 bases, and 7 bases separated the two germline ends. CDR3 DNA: TGTGCCAGCAGTTACAACAGAGATCAGCCCCAGCATTTT. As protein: CASSYNRDQPQHF.

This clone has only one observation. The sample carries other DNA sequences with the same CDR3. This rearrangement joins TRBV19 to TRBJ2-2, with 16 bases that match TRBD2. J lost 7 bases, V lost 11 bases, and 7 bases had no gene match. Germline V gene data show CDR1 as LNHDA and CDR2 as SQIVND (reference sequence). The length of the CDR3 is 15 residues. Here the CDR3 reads CACRGTSGGGGELFF. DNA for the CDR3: TGTGCCTGCCGGGGGACTAGCGGGGGGGGCGGGGAGCTGTTTTTT.

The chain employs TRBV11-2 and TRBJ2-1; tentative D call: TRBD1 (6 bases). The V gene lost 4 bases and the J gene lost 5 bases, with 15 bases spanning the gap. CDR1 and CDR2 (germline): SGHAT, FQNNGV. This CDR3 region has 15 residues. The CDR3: CASSSLTGSHNEQFF. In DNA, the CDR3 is TGTGCCAGCAGCTCCCTAACAGGGTCCCACAATGAGCAGTTCTTC.

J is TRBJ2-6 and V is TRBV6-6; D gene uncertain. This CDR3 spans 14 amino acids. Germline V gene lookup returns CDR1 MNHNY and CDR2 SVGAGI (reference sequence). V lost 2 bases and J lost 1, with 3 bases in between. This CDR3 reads CASSYPSGANVLTF. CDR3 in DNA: TGTGCCAGCAGTTACCCGTCTGGGGCCAACGTCCTGACTTTC.

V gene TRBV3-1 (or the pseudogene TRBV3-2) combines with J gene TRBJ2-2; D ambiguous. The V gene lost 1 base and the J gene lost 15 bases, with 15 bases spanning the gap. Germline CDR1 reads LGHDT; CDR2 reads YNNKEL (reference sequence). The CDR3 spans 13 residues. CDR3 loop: CASSQVREAAMFF. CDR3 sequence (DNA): TGTGCCAGCAGCCAAGTTCGAGAGGCGGCGATGTTTTTT.